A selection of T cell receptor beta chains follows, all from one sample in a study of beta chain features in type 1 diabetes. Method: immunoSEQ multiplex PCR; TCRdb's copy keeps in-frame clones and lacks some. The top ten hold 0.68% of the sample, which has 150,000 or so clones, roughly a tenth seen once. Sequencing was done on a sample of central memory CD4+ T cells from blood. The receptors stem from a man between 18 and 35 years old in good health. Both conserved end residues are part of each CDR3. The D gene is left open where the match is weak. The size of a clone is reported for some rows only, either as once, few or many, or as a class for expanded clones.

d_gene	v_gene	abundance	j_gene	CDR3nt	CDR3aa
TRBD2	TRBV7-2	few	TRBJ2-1	TGTGCCAGCAGCCACTCCGGGACTAGCGAGTACAATGAGCAGTTCTTC	CASSHSGTSEYNEQFF
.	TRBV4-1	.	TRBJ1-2	TGCGCCAGCAGCCAAGGGTGGAGCCCATATGGCTACACCTTC	CASSQGWSPYGYTF
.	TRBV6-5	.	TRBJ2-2	TGTGCCAGCAGTTATCAGGGAAACACCGGGGAGCTGTTTTTT	CASSYQGNTGELFF
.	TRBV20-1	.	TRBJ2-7	TGCAGTGCTCCCTACCGGGTTGTGCAGTACTTC	CSAPYRVVQYF
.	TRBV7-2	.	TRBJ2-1	TGTGCCAGCAGCTTAACTCCCTACAATGAGCAGTTCTTC	CASSLTPYNEQFF
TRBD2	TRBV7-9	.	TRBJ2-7	TGTGCCAGCAGCGGTTCTAGCGGTTCCTACGAGCAGTACTTC	CASSGSSGSYEQYF
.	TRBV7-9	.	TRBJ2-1	TGTGCCAGCAGCTCAAATGAGAGAGGAAGGCAGTTCTTC	CASSSNERGRQFF
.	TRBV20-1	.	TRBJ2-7	TGCAGTGTTTCCCGGGTCAACGAGCAGTACTTC	CSVSRVNEQYF
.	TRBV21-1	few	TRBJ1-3	TGTGCCAGCAGTGGACAGTGCGGAAACACCATATATTTT	CASSGQCGNTIYF
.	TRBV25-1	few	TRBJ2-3	TGTGCCAGCAGTGAAACCAGCGCGAGCACAGATACGCAGTATTTT	CASSETSASTDTQYF
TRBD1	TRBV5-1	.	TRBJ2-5	TGCGCCAGCAGCAAGGGACAGGGCACGAGGCAAGAGACCCAGTACTTC	CASSKGQGTRQETQYF
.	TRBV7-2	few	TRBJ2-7	TGTGCCAGCAGCCCGGACTGGGGATGGAACGAGCAGTACTTC	CASSPDWGWNEQYF
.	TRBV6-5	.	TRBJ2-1	TGTGCCAGCTCTGAACGGTGGGAGCAGTTCTTC	CASSERWEQFF
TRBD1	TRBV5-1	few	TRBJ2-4	TGCGCCAGCAGCCCAGGACAGGGGGCCAAAAACATTCAGTACTTC	CASSPGQGAKNIQYF
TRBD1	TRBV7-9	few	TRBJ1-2	TGTGCCAGCAACCAAGACAGGGCGGGCTACACCTTC	CASNQDRAGYTF
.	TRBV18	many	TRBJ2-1	TGTGCCAGCTCACCGCCCGGAGGGGATGAGCAGTTCTTC	CASSPPGGDEQFF
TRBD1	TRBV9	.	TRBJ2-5	TGTGCCAGCAGCGCGGGACAGGGGTCGAGGGAGACCCAGTACTTC	CASSAGQGSRETQYF
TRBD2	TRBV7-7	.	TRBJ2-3	TGTGCCAGCAGCTTGACTAGCGGGGGGGCAGATACGCAGTATTTT	CASSLTSGGADTQYF
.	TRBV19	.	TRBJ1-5	TGTGCCAGTGCTGGGGGGGGCCTTCAGCCCCAGCATTTT	CASAGGGLQPQHF
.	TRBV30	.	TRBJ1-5	TGTGCCTGGAGTGTACTGACAGGCAATCAGCCCCAGCATTTT	CAWSVLTGNQPQHF
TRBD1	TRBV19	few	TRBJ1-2	TGTGCCAGTAGGCGGGACAGCGACTATGGCTACACCTTC	CASRRDSDYGYTF
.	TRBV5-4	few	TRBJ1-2	TGTGCCAGCAGCTTGAGAGTAAACGATGGCTACACCTTC	CASSLRVNDGYTF
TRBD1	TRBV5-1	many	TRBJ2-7	TGCGCCAGCAGCTACCGGACAGGGGCCGTCAACGAGCAGTACTTC	CASSYRTGAVNEQYF
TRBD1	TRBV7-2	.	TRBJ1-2	TGTGCCAGCAGCTTAGCGCCAGGGGGCGCCACGGGTGGCTACACCTTC	CASSLAPGGATGGYTF
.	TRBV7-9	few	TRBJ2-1	TGTGCCAGCAGCTTCCTTTCAGGGTGGGCCAATGAGCAGTTCTTC	CASSFLSGWANEQFF
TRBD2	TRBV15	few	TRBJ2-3	TGTGCCACCAGCAGAGCCCTGCTGCTAGCGGACACAGATACGCAGTATTTT	CATSRALLLADTDTQYF
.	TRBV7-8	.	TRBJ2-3	TGTGCCAGCAGCTTAGCATCAGGGGGGACCACAGATACGCAGTATTTT	CASSLASGGTTDTQYF
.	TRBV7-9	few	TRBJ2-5	TGTGCCAGCAGCCAATCAGAAGAGACCCAGTACTTC	CASSQSEETQYF
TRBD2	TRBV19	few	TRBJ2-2	TGTGCCAGTACCACACTAGCGAGCGGGGAGCTGTTTTTT	CASTTLASGELFF
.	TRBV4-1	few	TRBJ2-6	TGCGCCAGCAGCCAAGCGGGGGGCCTCGGGGCCAACGTCCTGACTTTC	CASSQAGGLGANVLTF
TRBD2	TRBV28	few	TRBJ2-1	TGTGCCAGCAGTTCCGGGGGGTTCAGGAAAGGGAATGAGCAGTTCTTC	CASSSGGFRKGNEQFF
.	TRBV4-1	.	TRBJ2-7	TGCGCCAGCAGCCACCCCCGACCCGGGACACTACCTTACGAGCAGTACTTC	CASSHPRPGTLPYEQYF
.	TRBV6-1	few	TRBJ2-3	TGTGCCAGCAGGACAGTCCTTCTTAGCACAGATACGCAGTATTTT	CASRTVLLSTDTQYF
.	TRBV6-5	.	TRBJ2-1	TGTGCCATCAGTGCTGGCGGACACTACAATGAGCAGTTCTTC	CAISAGGHYNEQFF
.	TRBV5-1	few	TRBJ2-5	TGCGCCAGCACCCTCCAAGAGACCCAGTACTTC	CASTLQETQYF
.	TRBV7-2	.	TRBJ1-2	TGTGCCAGCAGCACCCCAACAGGGTACTATGGCTACACCTTC	CASSTPTGYYGYTF
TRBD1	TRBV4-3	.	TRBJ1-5	TGCGCCAGCAGCCAAAAGAGACCCCGGGACAGGGCTTTTCAGCCCCAGCATTTT	CASSQKRPRDRAFQPQHF
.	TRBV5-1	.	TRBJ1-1	TGCGCCAGCAGCTTGGCTGGGCAGAACACTGAAGCTTTCTTT	CASSLAGQNTEAFF
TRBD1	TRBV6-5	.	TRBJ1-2	TGTGCCAGCAGTTATCTTCTAGGGGACAGGGAAGGCTACACCTTC	CASSYLLGDREGYTF
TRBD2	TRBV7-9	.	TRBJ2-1	TGTGCCACCCAGCGGGGCAGCTCCTACAATGAGCAGTTCTTC	CATQRGSSYNEQFF
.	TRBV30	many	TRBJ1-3	TGTGCCTGGAGAACCCCAGGGGTGAGCTCTGGAAACACCATATATTTT	CAWRTPGVSSGNTIYF
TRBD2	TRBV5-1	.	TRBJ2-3	TGCGCCAGCAGCCTAGGACTAGCGAGAGATACGCAGTATTTT	CASSLGLARDTQYF
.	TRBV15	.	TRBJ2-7	TGTGCCACCAGCAGCCTGCGGGACGGGATATCCTACGAGCAGTACTTC	CATSSLRDGISYEQYF
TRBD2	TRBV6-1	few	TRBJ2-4	TGTGCCAGCAGTGAGCTCTTTGGGGCGGGGGGCAAAAACATTCAGTACTTC	CASSELFGAGGKNIQYF
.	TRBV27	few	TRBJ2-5	TGTGCCAGCAGTATACAGGGTGTGGGCGAGACCCAGTACTTC	CASSIQGVGETQYF
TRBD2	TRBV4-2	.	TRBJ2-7	TGTGCCAGCAGCCAAGAGAGGCTAGCGGGGGGGCCGAGGACCTACGAGCAGTACTTC	CASSQERLAGGPRTYEQYF
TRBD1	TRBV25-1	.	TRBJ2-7	TGTGCCAGCAGTGAATTGACGGGACAGGGCCCCTACGAGCAGTACTTC	CASSELTGQGPYEQYF
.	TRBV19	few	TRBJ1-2	TGTGCCAGTAGACTGGACAATTTCTATGGCTACACCTTC	CASRLDNFYGYTF
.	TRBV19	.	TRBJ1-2	TGTGCCAGTAGTATCGGTGGCTCTGGAGACTATGGCTACACCTTC	CASSIGGSGDYGYTF
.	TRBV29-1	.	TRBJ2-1	TGCAGCGTTACCTCGGGGATCAGCTCCTACAATGAGCAGTTCTTC	CSVTSGISSYNEQFF
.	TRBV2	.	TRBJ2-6	TGTGCCAGCATACTACTCAGGGGGGTGGCCAACGTCCTGACTTTC	CASILLRGVANVLTF
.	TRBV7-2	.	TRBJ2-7	TGTGCCAGCAGTTATTATGGCCCCCCCTACGAGCAGTACTTC	CASSYYGPPYEQYF
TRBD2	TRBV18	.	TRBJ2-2	TGTGCCAGCTCACCACGACTAGCAGAGAACACCGGGGAGCTGTTTTTT	CASSPRLAENTGELFF
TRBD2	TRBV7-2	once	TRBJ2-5	TGTGCCAGCAGCCATAAGACTAGCGGGGGGGCACTGGAGACCCAGTACTTC	CASSHKTSGGALETQYF